This T cell receptor beta chain came from a study of T-cell memory formation after mild COVID-19. The CDR3 contains 15 residues. Germline V gene data show CDR1 as MNHNS and CDR2 as SASEGT. The V end was cut by 3 bases, the J end by 3 bases, with 12 bases between. MiXCR, applied by TCRdb to the 5' RACE reads, yields one record per CDR3 protein. The sample lists under 250,000 distinct CDR3 sequences; roughly 15% were seen once. The chain couples TRBV6-1 to TRBJ1-5; no clear D gene. The TCR originated in an adult woman who had mild COVID-19 (a few samples of this study predate the infection). Cell type and time point are not known. Source material: PBMCs or a T cell subset sorted from them (not recorded which). The CDR3: CASSDPPTDNQPQHF. CDR3 bases: TGTGCCAGCAGTGACCCCCCTACAGACAATCAGCCCCAGCATTTT.